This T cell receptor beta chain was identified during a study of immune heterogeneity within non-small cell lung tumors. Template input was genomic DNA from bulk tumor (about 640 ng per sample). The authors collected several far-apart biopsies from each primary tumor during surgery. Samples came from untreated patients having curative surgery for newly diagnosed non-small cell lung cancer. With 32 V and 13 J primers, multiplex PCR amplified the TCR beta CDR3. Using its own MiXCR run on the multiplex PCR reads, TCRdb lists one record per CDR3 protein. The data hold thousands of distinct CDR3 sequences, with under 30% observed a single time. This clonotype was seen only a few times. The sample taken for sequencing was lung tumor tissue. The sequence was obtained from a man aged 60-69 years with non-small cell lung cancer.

The DNA for the CDR3 is TGTGCCAGTAGTATAGATTGGAGACTCCCGAGGTTGGATACGCAGTATTTT. Protein product: CASSIDWRLPRLDTQYF. The chain combines TRBV19 with TRBJ2-3; the D is unclear. The CDR3 has 17 amino acids. Germline values: CDR1 LNHDA, CDR2 SQIVND (reference sequence). V was trimmed by 0 bases and J by 6 bases, leaving 19 bases between them. The full variable domain, with the rest looked up from reference TRBV19 and TRBJ2-3, is DGGITQSPKYLFRKEGQNVTLSCEQNLNHDAMYWYRQDPGQGLRLIYYSQIVNDFQKGDIAEGYSVSREKKESFPLTVTSAQKNPTAFYLCASSIDWRLPRLDTQYFGPGTRLTVL.